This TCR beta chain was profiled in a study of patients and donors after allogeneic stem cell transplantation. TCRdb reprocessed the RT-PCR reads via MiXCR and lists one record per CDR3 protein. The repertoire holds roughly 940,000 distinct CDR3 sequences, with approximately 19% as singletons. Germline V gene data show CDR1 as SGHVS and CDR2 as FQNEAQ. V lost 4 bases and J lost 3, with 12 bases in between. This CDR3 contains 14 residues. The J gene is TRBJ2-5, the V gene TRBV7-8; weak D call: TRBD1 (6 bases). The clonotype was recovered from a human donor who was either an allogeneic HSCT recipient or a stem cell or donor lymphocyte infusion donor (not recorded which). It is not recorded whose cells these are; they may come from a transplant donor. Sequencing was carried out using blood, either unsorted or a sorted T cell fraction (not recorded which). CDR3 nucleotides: TGTGCCAGCAGCTACTGGACAGAGGAAGAGACCCAGTACTTC. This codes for CASSYWTEEETQYF. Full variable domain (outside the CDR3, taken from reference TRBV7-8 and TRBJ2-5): GAGVSQSPRYKVAKRGQDVALRCDPISGHVSLFWYQQALGQGPEFLTYFQNEAQLDKSGLPSDRFFAERPEGSVSTLKIQRTQQEDSAVYLCASSYWTEEETQYFGPGTRLLVL.